This T cell receptor beta chain was obtained from a study of cytomegalovirus exposure and HLA in healthy donors. On the study more broadly: An analysis done earlier identified 100 million to 140 million unique TCR beta sequences from roughly 190 million T cells.

Trimming removed 5 bases from V and 8 bases from J, with 9 bases in between. This CDR3 has 11 amino acids. Germline V CDR1 and CDR2: SNHLY, FYNNEI. It was with 60 Vbeta and 13 Jbeta primers that the PCR ran. Clones were sequenced by immunoSEQ multiplex PCR, and TCRdb holds only the in-frame ones, with some missing. The repertoire includes around 150,000 clones, roughly four fifths of them detected once, and less than 15% sits in the top ten. This clonotype originated in a woman aged 45-59 years in good health and CMV-seronegative. The sample taken for sequencing was PBMCs. The V and J genes are TRBV2 and TRBJ1-2; D unclear. In nucleotides, the CDR3 is TGTGCCAGCAGTCCATTCCAAGGCTACACCTTC. Amino acid sequence: CASSPFQGYTF. The entire variable domain, with the rest obtained from reference TRBV2 and TRBJ1-2, is as follows: EPEVTQTPSHQVTQMGQEVILRCVPISNHLYFYWYRQILGQKVEFLVSFYNNEISEKSEIFDDQFSVERPDGSNFTLKIRSTKLEDSAMYFCASSPFQGYTFGSGTRLTVV.